This T cell receptor beta chain was sequenced in a study of technical replicates of blood from several donors (dated by TCRdb to 2016 to 2017). Library preparation was by the immunoSEQ multiplex PCR assay. TCRdb carries this immuneACCESS record with in-frame sequences only. Its versions omit some clonotypes, under half of them owing to an unresolved V gene in the studies checked, with the rest unexplained. The table for this sample lists about 100,000 clones; just over 95% of them were counted only once. The top ten clones comprise 0.2% to 0.25% of the sample. CDR1 and CDR2 are drawn from the germline V gene: SNHLY, FYNNEI. The junction shows trimming of 2 bases on V and 3 bases on J, and the gene matches do not reach 22 bases of it. There are 21 amino acids in the CDR3, from cysteine to phenylalanine inclusive. Of the read, only the CDR3 DNA is kept; its 63 bases are in frame from base 1. Notes on this clone: This clone's antigen is unknown. Base-call qualities are not available, and no considerably larger clone is one nucleotide away.

This receptor was taken from a human donor in good health. Sequences were obtained from T cells isolated from PBMCs. Recombination linked TRBV2 to TRBJ2-7; TRBD2 fits 10 bases in the junction. The CDR3 reads CASSELLPPLAGEQTNYEQYF. The DNA is as follows: TGTGCCAGCAGTGAACTACTACCTCCCCTAGCGGGAGAGCAAACGAACTACGAGCAGTACTTC.